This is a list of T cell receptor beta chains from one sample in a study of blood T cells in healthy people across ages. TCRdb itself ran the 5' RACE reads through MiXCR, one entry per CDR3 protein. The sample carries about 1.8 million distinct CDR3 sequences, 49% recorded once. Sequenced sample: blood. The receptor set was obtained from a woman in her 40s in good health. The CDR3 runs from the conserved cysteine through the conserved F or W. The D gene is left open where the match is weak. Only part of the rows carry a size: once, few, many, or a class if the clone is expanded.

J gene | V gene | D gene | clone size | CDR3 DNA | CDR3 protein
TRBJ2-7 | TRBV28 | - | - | TGTGCCAGCAGAAGCAGGGGAGGCGAGCAGTACTTC | CASRSRGGEQYF
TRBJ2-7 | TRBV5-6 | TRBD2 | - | TGTGCCAGCAGCTCTGGGACTAGCGGGGGAGTATACAATGAGCAGTACTTC | CASSSGTSGGVYNEQYF
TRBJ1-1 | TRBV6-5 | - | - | TGTGCCAGCAGTTACTCCGGCAGTTACACGAGAGAAGCTTTCTTT | CASSYSGSYTREAFF
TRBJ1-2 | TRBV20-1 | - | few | TGCAGTGCTAGAGATCAGGGGACGGCCAACCTCTATGGCTACACCTTC | CSARDQGTANLYGYTF
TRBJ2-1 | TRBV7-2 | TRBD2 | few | TGTGCCAGCACCTGGACTAGCGGGGCCTACAATGAGCAGTTCTTC | CASTWTSGAYNEQFF
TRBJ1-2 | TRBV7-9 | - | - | TGTGCCAGCAGCTTAGGGTACTTCTATGGCTACACCTTC | CASSLGYFYGYTF
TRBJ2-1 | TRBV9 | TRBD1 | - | TGTGCCAGCAGCGCACCGGGACAGGGATTAGATGAGCAGTTCTTC | CASSAPGQGLDEQFF
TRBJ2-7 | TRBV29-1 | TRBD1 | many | TGCAGCGTTGCGACAGGGACGGACGAGCAGTACTTC | CSVATGTDEQYF
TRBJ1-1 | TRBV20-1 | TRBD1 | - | TGCAGTGGTAGAGCCCCTACAGACAGGGGAACTGAAGCTTTCTTT | CSGRAPTDRGTEAFF
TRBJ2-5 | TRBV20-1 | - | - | TGCAGTGCTAGTGCAGGGACGACCGGGGAGACCCAGTACTTC | CSASAGTTGETQYF
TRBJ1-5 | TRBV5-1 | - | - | TGCGCCAGCAGCCTTATACCAGGGAACAATCAGCCCCAGCATTTT | CASSLIPGNNQPQHF
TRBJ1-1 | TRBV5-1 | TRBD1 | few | TGCGCCAGCAAAACGGGGACAGGCCGTCAAGCTTTCTTT | CASKTGTGRQAFF
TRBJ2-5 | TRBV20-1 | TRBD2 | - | TGCAGCAACGATCGGGGGGTTGGCGAGACCCAGTACTTC | CSNDRGVGETQYF
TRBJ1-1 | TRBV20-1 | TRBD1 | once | TGCAGTGCTAGAGACCGGGACAGCGGAATGAACACTGAAGCTTTCTTT | CSARDRDSGMNTEAFF
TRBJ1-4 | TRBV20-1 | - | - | TGCAGTGCTCAAGGGGGGGAAAAACTGTTTTTT | CSAQGGEKLFF
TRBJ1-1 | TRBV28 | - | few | TGTGCCAGCAGGTTACCCCGAAAGACGGTTCCGGGTCCTGAAGCTTTCTTT | CASRLPRKTVPGPEAFF
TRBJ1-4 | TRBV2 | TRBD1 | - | TGTGCCAGCAGTAGGACAGGCCTTCCTGAAAAACTGTTTTTT | CASSRTGLPEKLFF
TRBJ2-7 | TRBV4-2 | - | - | TGTGCCAGCAGCCAAGAATACAGGGACTACAATGAGCAGTACTTC | CASSQEYRDYNEQYF
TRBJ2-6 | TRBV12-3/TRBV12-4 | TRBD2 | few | TGTGCCAGCAGCTTCCTAGGGCGGGGGAGCTCTGGGGCCAACGTCCTGACTTTC | CASSFLGRGSSGANVLTF
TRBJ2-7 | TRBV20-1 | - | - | TGCAGTGCTAGTCCCCGTAGGGCTTACGAGCAGTACTTC | CSASPRRAYEQYF
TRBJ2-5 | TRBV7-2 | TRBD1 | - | TGTGCCAGCAGCCGGGACAGGGGCGTCTTTGGGGAGCAGTACTTC | CASSRDRGVFGEQYF
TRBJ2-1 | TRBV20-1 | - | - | TGCAGTGCGATGATTACCCGCGTGGAGCAGTTCTTC | CSAMITRVEQFF
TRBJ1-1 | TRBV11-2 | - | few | TGTGCCAGCACCCAATTTCTCTTTGGGGGGATGAACACTGAAGCTTTCTTT | CASTQFLFGGMNTEAFF
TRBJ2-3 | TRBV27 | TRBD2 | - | TGTGCCAGCAGGTCGCTAGCGGGAAGCACAGATACGCAGTATTTT | CASRSLAGSTDTQYF
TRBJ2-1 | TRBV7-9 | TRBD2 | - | TGTGCCAGCAGCTTTGGGCAGGGGGGTACTAGCGGGAGTCTCGATGAGCAGTTCTTC | CASSFGQGGTSGSLDEQFF
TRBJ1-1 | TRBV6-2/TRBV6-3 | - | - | TGTGCCAGCAGTTGGCGGGTTTTAGGTGCTGCGGGAACCAAGACGGATAACACTGAAGCTTTCTTT | CASSWRVLGAAGTKTDNTEAFF
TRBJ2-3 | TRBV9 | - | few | TGTGCCAGCAGCGTAGACCTCGGGGATACGCAGTATTTT | CASSVDLGDTQYF
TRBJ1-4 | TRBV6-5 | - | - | TGTGCCAGCAGTACCCCGGGGTCGGGGAAACTGTTTTTT | CASSTPGSGKLFF
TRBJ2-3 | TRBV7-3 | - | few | TGTGCCAGCAGCTTAAGTCTCTTAGATACGCAGTATTTT | CASSLSLLDTQYF
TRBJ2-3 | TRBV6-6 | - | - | TGTGCCAGCAGCCCGGACTACTACACAGATACGCAGTATTTT | CASSPDYYTDTQYF
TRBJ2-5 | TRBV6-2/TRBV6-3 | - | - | TGTGCCAGCGCAACCCCGGGGATCCAAGAGACCCAGTACTTC | CASATPGIQETQYF
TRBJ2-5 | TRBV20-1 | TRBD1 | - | TGCAGTGCTGGGACAGCTGGTGGGACCCAGTACTTC | CSAGTAGGTQYF
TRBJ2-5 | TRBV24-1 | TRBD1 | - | TGTGCCACCAGTGATTTAGGACAGGGGGATGTTGAGACCCAGTACTTC | CATSDLGQGDVETQYF
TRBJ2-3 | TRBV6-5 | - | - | TGTGCCGTAGAGGCAGATACGCAGTATTTT | CAVEADTQYF
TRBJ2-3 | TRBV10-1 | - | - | TGCGCCAGCAGTGACGGTTTTGCAGGTGCAGATACGCAGTATTTT | CASSDGFAGADTQYF
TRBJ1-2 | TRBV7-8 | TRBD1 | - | TGTGCCAGCAGCCAGTGGGACAGGGCCTCGGCTAACTATGGCTACACCTTC | CASSQWDRASANYGYTF
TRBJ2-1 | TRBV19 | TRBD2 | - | TGTGCCAGTAGTATGTTAGCGGGGGGCTCCTACAATGAGCAGTTCTTC | CASSMLAGGSYNEQFF
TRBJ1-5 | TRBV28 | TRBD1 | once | TGTGCCAGCAGTTTCCCTAACAGGGGACAACAGCCCCAGCATTTT | CASSFPNRGQQPQHF
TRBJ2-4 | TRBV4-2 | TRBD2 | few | TGTGCCAGCAGCCAGCCGACTAGCGGGGGAAACATTCAGTACTTC | CASSQPTSGGNIQYF
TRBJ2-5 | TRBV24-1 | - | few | TGTGCCACCAGTGACCCCTCTCCGAGCCCGAAGGGGAAAGAGACCCAGTACTTC | CATSDPSPSPKGKETQYF
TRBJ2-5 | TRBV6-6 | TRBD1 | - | TGTGCCAGCACATCGACAGGGGGAGCCCAGTACCAAGAGACCCAGTACTTC | CASTSTGGAQYQETQYF
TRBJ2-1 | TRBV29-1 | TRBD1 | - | TGCAGCGGATGGACAGGGGGAAACGAGCAGTTCTTC | CSGWTGGNEQFF
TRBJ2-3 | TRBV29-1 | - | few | TGCAGCGTTAATTCGCTGACGGGGAGGAGCACAGATACGCAGTATTTT | CSVNSLTGRSTDTQYF
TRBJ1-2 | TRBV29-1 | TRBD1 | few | TGCAGCGTCCCCAAACCGGCAGGGGGTAACTATGGCTACACCTTC | CSVPKPAGGNYGYTF
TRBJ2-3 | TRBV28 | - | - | TGTGCCAGCAGTTCCGCCGGGGCCATCTCCCAAGATACGCAGTATTTT | CASSSAGAISQDTQYF
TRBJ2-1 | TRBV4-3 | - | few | TGCGCCAGCAGCCAAGATTGGGGGCAGGGCTATGAGCAGTTCTTC | CASSQDWGQGYEQFF
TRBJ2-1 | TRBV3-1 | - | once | TGTGCCAGCAGACCTCCGGGGGTCAGCTCCTACAATGAGCAGTTCTTC | CASRPPGVSSYNEQFF